This TCR beta chain was retrieved from a study of cytomegalovirus exposure and HLA in healthy donors. Overall study context: Caucasian-associated ancestry cluster membership applied to under 85% of 300 to 450 genotyped donors.

This clone appeared once. Its antigen is as yet unknown. General study findings and limits: Upon later analysis, TCR association rates were observed to vary by HLA locus, being highest for DRB1 and lowest for HLA-C.

The CDR3 consists of 13 residues. Germline lookup yields CDR1 SGHRS and CDR2 YFSETQ. The junction had 4 bases not matched to a gene; V was cut back by 3 bases and J by 7 bases. Use of 60 Vbeta and 13 Jbeta primers characterized the PCR. The data were produced by immunoSEQ multiplex PCR, yet TCRdb's version contains in-frame clones alone and is incomplete. The sample has about 140,000 clones, around 80% seen once. The sample comprised PBMCs. The TCR sequence derives from a female donor in good health and CMV-seropositive. The J gene is TRBJ2-5, the V gene TRBV5-1; 9 bases agree with TRBD1. As DNA, the CDR3 is TGCGCCAGCAGCTCGGGACAGGGTCGGACCCAGTACTTC. Translated, it gives CASSSGQGRTQYF.